This T cell receptor (beta chain) was identified in a study of cytomegalovirus exposure and HLA in healthy donors. V shed 0 bases and J shed 0 bases, with 7 bases lying between them. Germline assignment: CDR1 SGHRS and CDR2 YFSETQ. CDR3 length: 16 residues. The PCR had 60 Vbeta and 13 Jbeta primers. Measured with immunoSEQ multiplex PCR; TCRdb has only the in-frame clones, and not every one. The table has approximately 190,000 clones, roughly 76% seen once; the top ten hold roughly 6.7%. This TCR was sampled from a man aged 40-50 years in good health and CMV-seropositive. The J gene is TRBJ1-6, the V gene TRBV5-1; no clear D. Sequencing was carried out using PBMCs. CDR3 DNA sequence: TGCGCCAGCAGCTTGGAGCGCGGCTCCTATAATTCACCCCTCCACTTT. Translation: CASSLERGSYNSPLHF.